One and the same sample provided the 25 T cell receptor beta chains below, sequenced in a study of early T cells in non-severe SARS-CoV-2 infection. TCRdb processed the 5' RACE reads anew with MiXCR; each CDR3 protein has one entry. The sample carries 70,000 or so distinct CDR3 sequences, less than 15% recorded once. The sample consisted of whole blood. The source of these receptors is an adult who was a healthcare worker with PCR-confirmed SARS-CoV-2 infection or an uninfected control (not recorded which).

This clonotype was seen at least ten times. The chain combines TRBV5-1 with TRBJ1-1, with 8 bases identical to TRBD1. Germline CDR1 and CDR2: SGHRS and YFSETQ. The junction had 12 bases not matched to a gene; V was cut back by 4 bases and J by 4 bases. The CDR3 extends over 16 amino acids. This chain's CDR3 is CASSLDRGRGFTEAFF. The CDR3 DNA is TGCGCCAGCAGCCTAGACAGGGGAAGGGGTTTCACTGAAGCTTTCTTT.

This clonotype was seen many times. The chain joins TRBV7-3 to TRBJ2-1; D not resolved. The CDR3 contains 16 residues. Germline V lookup: CDR1 SGHTA, CDR2 FQGTGA. V was cut by 4 bases and J by 2 bases, with 15 bases left in between. The CDR3 loop reads CASSSRSMTPYNEQFF. The CDR3 DNA is TGTGCCAGCAGCTCGCGGAGTATGACTCCCTACAATGAGCAGTTCTTC.

Written as DNA, the CDR3 is TGTGCCAGCCCCGCGAACACCGGGGAGCTGTTTTTT. Encoded protein: CASPANTGELFF. The chain combines TRBV28 with TRBJ2-2; D unresolved. From germline, CDR1 is MDHEN and CDR2 SYDVKM. V was cut by 8 bases and J by 0 bases, with 4 bases left in between. The CDR3 spans 12 residues.

This clonotype has a handful of counts. This sequence joins TRBV27 and TRBJ2-5, with TRBD2 matching 7 bases. Trimming at V came to 3 bases and at J to 4 bases, leaving 2 bases not matched to a gene. The CDR3 covers 13 residues. Germline assignment: CDR1 MNHEY and CDR2 SMNVEV (reference sequence). The CDR3 sequence: CASSFSGGETQYF. For the CDR3, the DNA is TGTGCCAGCAGTTTTTCGGGGGGAGAGACCCAGTACTTC.

This clonotype was seen many times. V and J are TRBV6-2 or TRBV6-3 and TRBJ1-5, with D possibly being TRBD1 (6 bases). Trimming left V 6 bases short and J 5 bases short, with 8 bases between. Germline V CDR1 and CDR2: MNHEY, SVGEGT. The CDR3 sequence is 12 residues long. The CDR3, as DNA: TGTGCCAGCAGCCGACAGGATCAGCCCCAGCATTTT. This translates into CASSRQDQPQHF.

This clonotype occurred many times. This chain links TRBV5-6 with TRBJ2-7; the D is unclear. Germline values: CDR1 SGHDT, CDR2 YYEEEE. The CDR3 has 13 residues. The V and J ends lost 4 bases and 4 bases respectively, with 12 bases between them. In DNA, the CDR3 is TGTGCCAGCAGCCGTCGGACGGTATACGAGCAGTACTTC. It specifies CASSRRTVYEQYF.

This clonotype has just a few counts. This chain links TRBV18 with TRBJ2-4, with D perhaps TRBD1 or TRBD2 (6 bases each). This CDR3 is built from 16 residues. Between the trimmed V and J ends, which lost 4 bases and 0 bases, there was a span of 13 bases. CDR1 KGHSH and CDR2 LQKENI come from the germline V gene. The CDR3 here is CASSRGDTLAKNIQYF. CDR3 DNA sequence: TGTGCCAGCTCACGGGGGGACACCCTAGCCAAAAACATTCAGTACTTC.

This chain links TRBV20-1 with TRBJ2-2; no definite D call. Germline V gene sequence: CDR1 DFQATT, CDR2 SNEGSKA (reference sequence). This CDR3 region has 14 residues. Trimming left V 1 base short and J 4 bases short, with 10 bases between. CDR3 protein: CSARVGRSTGELFF. In DNA form, the CDR3 reads TGCAGTGCTAGAGTAGGGCGGAGCACCGGGGAGCTGTTTTTT.

The gene calls are TRBV20-1 and TRBJ2-1, with 9 bases lining up with TRBD2. Germline lookup yields CDR1 DFQATT and CDR2 SNEGSKA (reference sequence). The V gene end was trimmed by 4 bases and the J gene end by 0 bases; junction bases not matched to a gene: 1. This CDR3 region has 14 residues. CDR3 sequence (DNA): TGCAGTGCTACTAGCGGGACCTCCTACAATGAGCAGTTCTTC. Its protein product is CSATSGTSYNEQFF.

The chain has TRBV5-6 and TRBJ1-2; no reliable D call. The germline V gene has CDR1 SGHDT and CDR2 YYEEEE. V was pared by 2 bases and J by 3 bases, with 8 bases between. The CDR3 runs 13 residues. CDR3 amino acids: CASSFLTDYGYTF. The DNA for the CDR3 is TGTGCCAGCAGCTTTCTGACCGACTATGGCTACACCTTC.

This clonotype has at least ten counts. The genes are TRBV5-1 and TRBJ2-3, with a tentative D call TRBD1 (5 bases). V shed 3 bases and J shed 1 base, with 9 bases lying between them. The length of the CDR3 is 14 residues. Germline V CDR1 and CDR2: SGHRS, YFSETQ. The CDR3 loop reads CASSYEQGTDTQYF. The CDR3 nucleotides read TGCGCCAGCAGCTATGAACAGGGCACAGATACGCAGTATTTT.

This clonotype occurred many times. The CDR3 DNA follows: TGTGCCAGCAGGGAATATGTCGAGCAGTTCTTC. This sequence encodes CASREYVEQFF. This chain uses TRBV7-2 with TRBJ2-1, with D unresolved. Germline CDR1 reads SGHTA; CDR2 reads FQGNSA. V lost 6 bases and J lost 10, with 10 bases in between. The CDR3 runs 11 residues.

This clonotype was detected ten times or more. This chain links TRBV18 with TRBJ1-2; D possibly corresponds to TRBD1 (5 bases). V shed 2 bases and J shed 6 bases, with 13 bases lying between them. The CDR3 is made up of 14 amino acids. Germline CDR1 is KGHSH and CDR2 is LQKENI. CDR3 nucleotides: TGTGCCAGCTCACCAGGGAGAGGGGAAGATGGCTACACCTTC. Amino acid sequence: CASSPGRGEDGYTF.

In its sample, this clonotype was seen many times. The rearrangement joins TRBV7-2 to TRBJ2-2; TRBD2 aligns across 13 bases. The CDR3 spans 20 residues. The V and J ends lost 1 base and 6 bases, in that order; junction bases with no gene match: 14. The germline gives CDR1 SGHTA, CDR2 FQGNSA. Here the CDR3 reads CASSLDQGWGTSGISGELFF. In nucleotides, the CDR3 is TGTGCCAGCAGCTTAGATCAGGGCTGGGGGACTAGCGGGATCTCCGGGGAGCTGTTTTTT. Combining the CDR3 with reference TRBV7-2 and TRBJ2-2 gives the whole variable domain GAGVSQSPSNKVTEKGKDVELRCDPISGHTALYWYRQSLGQGLEFLIYFQGNSAPDKSGLPSDRFSAERTGGSVSTLTIQRTQQEDSAVYLCASSLDQGWGTSGISGELFFGEGSRLTVL.

This chain links TRBV20-1 with TRBJ2-5, with 15 bases that match TRBD2. Germline V gene data show CDR1 as DFQATT and CDR2 as SNEGSKA (reference sequence). Losses at the gene ends were 5 bases for V and 4 bases for J; bases not matched to a gene: 11. The CDR3 has 17 residues. The CDR3 DNA reads as TGCAGTGCTTCCCTAGGACTAGCGGGAGGGCCGAGAGAGACCCAGTACTTC. As protein: CSASLGLAGGPRETQYF.

This clonotype was seen many times. This rearrangement joins TRBV3-1 to TRBJ2-2; 8 bases are a match to TRBD1. The ends lost 4 bases at V and 3 bases at J; junction bases unmatched: 4. CDR3 length: 15 residues. The germline V gene encodes CDR1 LGHDT and CDR2 YNNKEL (reference sequence). CDR3 amino acids: CASSLDRDDTGELFF. CDR3 nucleotides: TGTGCCAGCAGCCTGGACAGGGACGACACCGGGGAGCTGTTTTTT.

This clonotype was observed a handful of times. The gene calls are TRBV24-1 and TRBJ2-7, with D maybe TRBD1 (5 bases). The CDR3 runs to 11 residues. Germline CDR1 is KGHDR and CDR2 is SFDVKD. V was shortened by 4 bases and J by 7 bases, with 7 bases between the two germline ends. Here the CDR3 DNA reads TGTGCCACCAGTGAAGGGGCTGAGCAGTACTTC. Protein sequence: CATSEGAEQYF.

This clonotype appeared many times. The chain carries TRBV19 and TRBJ2-6, with no clear D. CDR3 length: 14 amino acids. Germline CDR1 reads LNHDA; CDR2 reads SQIVND (reference sequence). Trimming took off 5 bases at V and 0 bases at J, with 5 bases between the two ends. The CDR3 DNA follows: TGTGCCAGTAGTTCCGGCTCTGGGGCCAACGTCCTGACTTTC. Its protein is CASSSGSGANVLTF.

The sample holds many counts of this clonotype. The chain uses TRBV18 and TRBJ2-5; maybe TRBD1 (6 bases). V gave up 4 bases and J gave up 2 bases, with 8 bases separating them. Germline CDR1 and CDR2: KGHSH and LQKENI. This CDR3 is built from 13 residues. CDR3 protein: CASSRDRQETQYF. In nucleotides, the CDR3 is TGTGCCAGCTCACGCGACAGGCAAGAGACCCAGTACTTC.

The DNA for the CDR3 is TGTGCCAGTAGTATACGGGTTCGAGAAGGGACCCAGTACTTC. It is translated as CASSIRVREGTQYF. This sequence joins TRBV19 and TRBJ2-5; D is unresolved. The CDR3 sequence is 14 residues long. The V gene's germline CDR1 is LNHDA and CDR2 SQIVND (reference sequence). V was trimmed by 2 bases and J by 7 bases, leaving 14 bases between them.

This clonotype was counted ten times or more. The V and J genes are TRBV7-7 and TRBJ2-1; possibly TRBD1 or TRBD2 for D (5 bases each). V was clipped by 1 base and J by 10 bases, with 14 bases between them. This CDR3 has 14 amino acids. Germline lookup yields CDR1 SSHAT and CDR2 FNYEAQ (reference sequence). DNA of the CDR3: TGTGCCAGCAGCTTAGGGAAGGGACGGGGCGAGCAGTTCTTC. Its protein product is CASSLGKGRGEQFF.

The V gene is TRBV24-1, the J gene TRBJ1-5, with 10 bases identical to TRBD1. The junction had 3 bases not matched to a gene; V was cut back by 2 bases and J by 6 bases. The germline gives CDR1 KGHDR, CDR2 SFDVKD. CDR3 length equals 15 residues. The CDR3 nucleotides read TGTGCCACCAGTGATTCTCGGACAGGGGGTCAGCCCCAGCATTTT. This codes for CATSDSRTGGQPQHF.

V and J are TRBV5-5 and TRBJ2-7; 11 bases align to TRBD1. V lost 4 bases, J lost 7 bases, and 4 bases stayed unmatched. Germline-derived CDR1 and CDR2 are SGHKS and YYEKEE (reference sequence). The length of the CDR3 is 13 residues. The chain's CDR3 is CASSGQGAKEQYF. For the CDR3, the DNA is TGTGCCAGCAGCGGACAGGGGGCGAAGGAGCAGTACTTC.

In regard to this clonotype: This may come from a read error, since a much larger clone is one base off. V and J are TRBV5-5 and TRBJ2-3, with 7 bases fitting TRBD2. The germline V gene has CDR1 SGHKS and CDR2 YYEKEE (reference sequence). This CDR3 is 14 amino acids long. V was pared by 1 base and J by 4 bases, with 3 bases of the junction left unmatched. CDR3 sequence: CASSLRRGADTQYF. CDR3 nucleotide sequence: TGTGCCAGCAGCTTGAGACGGGGGGCAGATACGCAGTATTTT.

This clonotype is medium-sized (0.01 to 0.1%) within its sample. The chain is built from TRBV7-2 and TRBJ2-1, with D tentatively TRBD2 (5 bases). The CDR3 has 14 residues. V shed 3 bases and J shed 4 bases, with 10 bases lying between them. The germline V gene encodes CDR1 SGHTA and CDR2 FQGNSA. CDR3 bases: TGTGCCAGCAGCTTCCCCGGAGGTTACAATGAGCAGTTCTTC. It is translated as CASSFPGGYNEQFF.